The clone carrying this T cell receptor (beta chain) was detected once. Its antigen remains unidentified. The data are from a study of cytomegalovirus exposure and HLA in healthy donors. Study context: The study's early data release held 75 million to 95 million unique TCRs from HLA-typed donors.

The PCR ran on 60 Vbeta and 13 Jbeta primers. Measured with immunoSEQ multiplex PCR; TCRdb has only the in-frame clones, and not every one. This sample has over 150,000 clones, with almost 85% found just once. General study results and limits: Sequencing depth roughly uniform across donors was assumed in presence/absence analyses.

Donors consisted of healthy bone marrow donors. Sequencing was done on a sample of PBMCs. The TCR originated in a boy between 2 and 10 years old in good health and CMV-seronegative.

The CDR3 loop is CASSEDRGYTEAFF. The CDR3 nucleotides are TGTGCCAGCAGCGAGGACAGGGGGTACACTGAAGCTTTCTTT. The rearrangement joins TRBV6-1 to TRBJ1-1; TRBD1 matches 10 bases. The CDR3 runs 14 residues. Germline V CDR1 and CDR2: MNHNS, SASEGT. Unmatched junction bases numbered 4, after V lost 6 bases and J lost 3 bases.